These 31 T cell receptor beta chains came from one sample sequenced in a study of cytotoxic CD8 clonotypes in ibrutinib-treated CLL. Profiled with immunoSEQ multiplex PCR; TCRdb holds only in-frame clones, not every one. The sample records approximately 330,000 clones, about 77% being singletons. The sequencing here drew on PBMCs, taken before ibrutinib treatment. These receptors were collected from a human donor with chronic lymphocytic leukemia.

This chain uses TRBV30 with TRBJ1-2; tentative D call: TRBD1 (5 bases). Germline CDR1 GTSNPN, CDR2 SVGIG (reference sequence). Trimming stripped 0 bases from V and 7 bases from J, with 12 bases between. The CDR3 loop spans 13 amino acids. The CDR3 region has the DNA TGTGCCTGGAGTGTACTCAATAGGGGTGGCTACACCTTC. Its protein product is CAWSVLNRGGYTF.

V usage is TRBV27 and J usage is TRBJ1-3; D is uncertain. The CDR3 is 13 residues long. V lost 5 bases to trimming and J lost 4 bases, with 9 bases between them. Per the germline V gene, CDR1 is MNHEY and CDR2 is SMNVEV (reference sequence). The CDR3 reads CASSKARGNTIYF. The CDR3 region has the DNA TGTGCCAGCAGTAAGGCCCGGGGAAACACCATATATTTT.

In its sample, this clone was seen a few times. The chain is built from TRBV5-1 and TRBJ2-7, with TRBD1 matching 8 bases. Germline CDR1 SGHRS, CDR2 YFSETQ. J was trimmed by 7 bases and V by 1 base; bases with no gene match: 10. The CDR3 sequence is 15 residues long. For the CDR3, the DNA is TGCGCCAGCAGCTTGCGTCTGGACAGGGTGGGGGAGCAGTACTTC. The encoded protein is CASSLRLDRVGEQYF. The variable domain in full, completed from reference TRBV5-1 and TRBJ2-7, reads KAGVTQTPRYLIKTRGQQVTLSCSPISGHRSVSWYQQTPGQGLQFLFEYFSETQRNKGNFPGRFSGRQFSNSRSEMNVSTLELGDSALYLCASSLRLDRVGEQYFGPGTRLTVT.

The chain employs TRBV18 and TRBJ2-3, with TRBD2 identical over 12 bases. Germline loops: CDR1 KGHSH, CDR2 LQKENI. Losses at the gene ends were 6 bases for V and 6 bases for J; bases not matched to a gene: 7. The CDR3 is 15 residues long. This CDR3 is CASSSLAGGIDTQYF. CDR3 sequence (DNA): TGTGCCAGCTCCTCGCTAGCGGGAGGGATCGATACGCAGTATTTT. Together with reference TRBV18 and TRBJ2-3, the CDR3 gives the full variable domain: NAGVMQNPRHLVRRRGQEARLRCSPMKGHSHVYWYRQLPEEGLKFMVYLQKENIIDESGMPKERFSAEFPKEGPSILRIQQVVRGDSAAYFCASSSLAGGIDTQYFGPGTRLTVL.

This chain connects TRBV7-2 to TRBJ2-1; 10 bases map to TRBD2. Unmatched junction bases numbered 11, after V lost 1 base and J lost 8 bases. Germline-derived CDR1 and CDR2 are SGHTA and FQGNSA. The CDR3 contains 17 residues. CDR3 region: CASSLVRASGSWDEQFF. The CDR3 bases are TGTGCCAGCAGCTTAGTTCGGGCTAGCGGGAGTTGGGATGAGCAGTTCTTC.

The chain has TRBV6-6 and TRBJ2-5; 7 positions agree with TRBD1. Germline V gene sequence: CDR1 MNHNY, CDR2 SVGAGI (reference sequence). V lost 2 bases, J lost 2 bases, and 5 bases stayed unmatched. This CDR3 comprises 15 residues. The CDR3 DNA reads as TGTGCCAGCAGTTACACTAGACAGGGACAAGAGACCCAGTACTTC. Amino acids: CASSYTRQGQETQYF.

To note about this clone: A much larger clone lies one base from this, so it may be a read error. The J gene is TRBJ2-7, the V gene TRBV5-4; D gene unclear. V was cut by 4 bases and J by 2 bases, with 1 base left in between. In germline, CDR1 is SGHNT, CDR2 YYREEE (reference sequence). The length of the CDR3 is 10 residues. CDR3 sequence reads: CASSAYEQYF. CDR3 sequence (DNA): TGTGCCAGCAGCGCCTACGAGCAGTACTTC.

Turning to this clone: Because the CDR3's place on the DNA is in doubt, the DNA is left out and the CDR3 is given as listed by TCRdb. The chain uses TRBV9 and TRBJ1-2; TRBD1, the D gene given by the table, was not confirmed from the DNA. The V gene's germline CDR1 is SGDLS and CDR2 YYNGEE. The CDR3 length equals 13 residues, ends included. The CDR3: CASSVATGTATIF.

This clone has only one observation. V is TRBV9 and J is TRBJ1-1; no reliable D call. Germline V gives CDR1 SGDLS, CDR2 YYNGEE. The germline V and J ends were trimmed by 4 bases and 1 base, with 8 bases remaining between them. This CDR3 has 13 amino acids. In DNA, the CDR3 is TGTGCCAGCAGCCAGGACGGGAACACTGAAGCTTTCTTT. As protein: CASSQDGNTEAFF.

This clone was found once. The V gene is TRBV4-1, the J gene TRBJ1-1; no definite D call. The CDR3 runs to 15 residues. V lost 0 bases, J lost 2 bases, and 10 bases lay in between. Germline values: CDR1 MGHRA, CDR2 YSYEKL. CDR3 DNA: TGCGCCAGCAGCCAAGAAAGGAGGGAAAACACTGAAGCTTTCTTT. Protein: CASSQERRENTEAFF.

The chain couples TRBV7-8 to TRBJ2-3; D uncertain. Germline V gives CDR1 SGHVS, CDR2 FQNEAQ. V was clipped by 4 bases and J by 4 bases, with 9 bases between them. The CDR3 has 13 residues. CDR3 sequence (DNA): TGTGCCAGCAGCTCGACTGTGGCAGATACGCAGTATTTT. This gives the protein CASSSTVADTQYF.

The CDR3 spells CATNRDRESWPQYF. CDR3 bases: TGTGCCACCAACCGGGACAGGGAATCGTGGCCGCAGTATTTT. The chain combines TRBV19 with TRBJ2-3; 9 nucleotides agree with TRBD1. Germline values: CDR1 LNHDA, CDR2 SQIVND (reference sequence). The CDR3 is made up of 14 amino acids. V lost 10 bases and J lost 10; bases outside the gene matches: 15. Combining the CDR3 with reference TRBV19 and TRBJ2-3 gives the whole variable domain DGGITQSPKYLFRKEGQNVTLSCEQNLNHDAMYWYRQDPGQGLRLIYYSQIVNDFQKGDIAEGYSVSREKKESFPLTVTSAQKNPTAFYLCATNRDRESWPQYFGPGTRLTVL.

This chain joins TRBV30 and TRBJ2-7, with D possibly matching TRBD1 (7 bases). V lost 4 bases, J lost 1 base, and 11 bases lay in between. This CDR3 has 13 amino acids. Germline V gives CDR1 GTSNPN, CDR2 SVGIG (reference sequence). Written as DNA, the CDR3 is TGTGCCTGGACAGGGGGAGGTTCCTACGAGCAGTACTTC. It encodes CAWTGGGSYEQYF.

This clone occurred once. The chain combines TRBV6-6 with TRBJ2-7, with D hard to call. With 5 bases removed from V and 2 bases from J, the gap between germline ends came to 13 bases. The length of the CDR3 is 14 residues. From germline, CDR1 is MNHNY and CDR2 SVGAGI (reference sequence). CDR3: CASSPRVRAYEQYF. In nucleotides, the CDR3 is TGTGCCAGCAGTCCCCGTGTTAGAGCCTACGAGCAGTACTTC.

Here the CDR3 DNA reads TGTGCCAGCAGCACCGGGACAGCAAACACAGATACGCAGTATTTT. Translating gives CASSTGTANTDTQYF. The rearrangement links TRBV11-3 to TRBJ2-3, with TRBD1 matching over 7 bases. V dropped 5 bases and J dropped 2; count of bases not matched to a gene: 7. Germline V gene data show CDR1 as SGHNT and CDR2 as YENEEA. This CDR3 comprises 15 residues.

This chain joins TRBV30 and TRBJ1-4; no firm D call. This CDR3 contains 14 residues. Deletions cut 4 bases from V and 5 bases from J, with 14 bases between. CDR1 and CDR2 (germline): GTSNPN, SVGIG (reference sequence). DNA for the CDR3: TGTGCCTGGAACAAACCCCCCACCAATGAAAAACTGTTTTTT. The encoded protein is CAWNKPPTNEKLFF.

V and J are TRBV5-6 and TRBJ2-2, with 12 bases identical to TRBD2. Unmatched junction bases numbered 12, after V lost 4 bases and J lost 8 bases. The length of the CDR3 is 17 residues. CDR1 and CDR2 (germline): SGHDT, YYEEEE. The CDR3 loop is CASSLGASGRAPGELFF. The CDR3 DNA sequence: TGTGCCAGCAGCCTGGGTGCTAGCGGGAGGGCCCCGGGGGAGCTGTTTTTT. Drawing the rest from reference TRBV5-6 and TRBJ2-2, the complete variable domain is DAGVTQSPTHLIKTRGQQVTLRCSPKSGHDTVSWYQQALGQGPQFIFQYYEEEERQRGNFPDRFSGHQFPNYSSELNVNALLLGDSALYLCASSLGASGRAPGELFFGEGSRLTVL.

The chain is built from TRBV5-1 and TRBJ2-1; possibly TRBD2 for D (6 bases). Between the trimmed V and J ends, which lost 0 bases and 14 bases, there was a span of 15 bases. From germline, CDR1 is SGHRS and CDR2 YFSETQ. This CDR3 region has 13 residues. The CDR3 DNA reads TGCGCCAGCAGCTTGGAAGCCGGGAGTTATAAGTTCTTC. Its translation is CASSLEAGSYKFF.

The chain uses TRBV7-2 and TRBJ2-2; 12 bases are shared with TRBD2. Germline CDR1 is SGHTA and CDR2 is FQGNSA. The CDR3 runs to 14 residues. The V and J ends lost 7 bases and 6 bases, in that order; junction bases with no gene match: 3. This CDR3 is CASTSGRGSGELFF. The CDR3 DNA sequence: TGTGCCAGCACTAGCGGGAGGGGATCCGGGGAGCTGTTTTTT.

V gene TRBV30 combines with J gene TRBJ2-7, with 11 positions matching TRBD2. Per the germline V gene, CDR1 is GTSNPN and CDR2 is SVGIG (reference sequence). The trim removed 2 bases at V and 4 bases at J, leaving 7 bases unmatched. This CDR3 comprises 15 residues. This chain's CDR3 is CAWSIRSSGRYEQYF. CDR3 nucleotide sequence: TGTGCCTGGAGTATTAGGTCTAGCGGGAGGTACGAGCAGTACTTC.

J is TRBJ1-3 and V is TRBV13, with D unclear. CDR3 size: 15 residues. Germline V gene sequence: CDR1 PRHDT, CDR2 FYEKMQ (reference sequence). Trimming pared 6 bases from V and 0 bases from J, leaving 12 bases between. The chain's CDR3 is CASSLSYNSGNTIYF. The CDR3 bases are TGTGCCAGCAGTCTTAGCTACAACTCTGGAAACACCATATATTTT. The full variable domain, its missing parts supplied by reference TRBV13 and TRBJ1-3, is AAGVIQSPRHLIKEKRETATLKCYPIPRHDTVYWYQQGPGQDPQFLISFYEKMQSDKGSIPDRFSAQQFSDYHSELNMSSLELGDSALYFCASSLSYNSGNTIYFGEGSWLTVV.

The rearrangement joins TRBV11-2 to TRBJ2-7; 10 bases match TRBD2. This CDR3 spans 17 amino acids. Germline values: CDR1 SGHAT, CDR2 FQNNGV. V trimming: 4 bases; J trimming: 2 bases; junction bases outside the gene matches: 11. CDR3 sequence (DNA): TGTGCCAGCAGCTCGCTTAGGGCTAGCGGGAGCGCCTACGAGCAGTACTTC. Translated, it gives CASSSLRASGSAYEQYF.

V usage is TRBV5-5 and J usage is TRBJ2-1; the D is unclear. Trimming stripped 3 bases from V and 3 bases from J, with 13 bases between. Germline V gives CDR1 SGHKS, CDR2 YYEKEE (reference sequence). The CDR3 contains 15 residues. CDR3 sequence reads: CASSSIIPLYNEQFF. The CDR3 DNA follows: TGTGCCAGCAGCTCCATTATCCCCCTCTACAATGAGCAGTTCTTC.

This clone was observed a handful of times. The chain is built from TRBV30 and TRBJ2-1, with D possibly TRBD2 on 6 matching bases. V was clipped by 0 bases and J by 3 bases, with 12 bases between them. This CDR3 region has 15 residues. The germline V gene encodes CDR1 GTSNPN and CDR2 SVGIG (reference sequence). In nucleotides, the CDR3 is TGTGCCTGGAGTGTAGGGCGGGGACTCTACAATGAGCAGTTCTTC. Translation: CAWSVGRGLYNEQFF.

To note about this clone: Other DNA sequences in this specimen translate into the identical CDR3. The chain combines TRBV6-5 with TRBJ1-1, with 9 positions matching TRBD1. CDR3 size: 13 residues. Per germline, CDR1 MNHEY and CDR2 SVGAGI. V trimming: 6 bases; J trimming: 3 bases; junction bases outside the gene matches: 2. Written as DNA, the CDR3 is TGTGCCAGCAGAAGGACAGGGGACACTGAAGCTTTCTTT. It translates to CASRRTGDTEAFF.

A single count supports this clone. The chain combines TRBV5-1 with TRBJ2-2, with TRBD2 matching over 12 bases. V shed 0 bases and J 1 base; nucleotides not matched to a gene: 4. In germline, CDR1 is SGHRS, CDR2 YFSETQ. The CDR3 runs 18 residues. The DNA for the CDR3 is TGCGCCAGCAGCTTGGTCCTAGCGGGAGGGAGGAACACCGGGGAGCTGTTTTTT. This encodes CASSLVLAGGRNTGELFF.

The CDR3 protein is CASSQGADYGYTF. The CDR3 DNA reads as TGCGCCAGCAGCCAAGGAGCAGACTATGGCTACACCTTC. This chain joins TRBV4-3 and TRBJ1-2, with D hard to call. With 1 base removed from V and 3 bases from J, the gap between germline ends came to 6 bases. The CDR3 is 13 residues long. The germline CDR1 and CDR2 sequences are LGHNA and YSLEER.

The chain combines TRBV27 with TRBJ2-1; a possible D gene is TRBD1 (7 bases). The CDR3 spans 13 residues. Germline V lookup: CDR1 MNHEY, CDR2 SMNVEV (reference sequence). V lost 7 bases and J lost 4, with 11 bases in between. CDR3 in DNA: TGTGCCAGCACCAGGGGGGATTACAATGAGCAGTTCTTC. Its translation: CASTRGDYNEQFF.

This clone was seen once. The rearrangement uses TRBV6-5 and TRBJ1-2; D not resolved. The CDR3 is 12 amino acids. V shed 0 bases and J shed 7 bases, with 6 bases lying between them. The V gene's germline CDR1 is MNHEY and CDR2 SVGAGI. The CDR3 sequence is CASSYSGFGYTF. The CDR3 DNA sequence: TGTGCCAGCAGTTACTCTGGTTTTGGCTACACCTTC.

The chain combines TRBV30 with TRBJ2-7; 11 bases match TRBD1. The CDR3 spans 13 residues. V was pared by 6 bases and J by 2 bases, with 3 bases of the junction left unmatched. From germline, CDR1 is GTSNPN and CDR2 SVGIG (reference sequence). CDR3 nucleotides: TGTGCCTGTCCGGGACAGGGGGCCTACGAGCAGTACTTC. It specifies CACPGQGAYEQYF.

This chain connects TRBV30 to TRBJ1-1; D is perhaps TRBD1 (5 bases). The CDR3 is 16 residues long. Germline CDR1 reads GTSNPN; CDR2 reads SVGIG (reference sequence). V shed 5 bases and J shed 11 bases, with 30 bases lying between them. The CDR3 DNA reads as TGTGCCTGGGGGGGGGTTATGGACCGTACCCACCGAAGGGCTTTCTTT. This translates into CAWGGVMDRTHRRAFF.